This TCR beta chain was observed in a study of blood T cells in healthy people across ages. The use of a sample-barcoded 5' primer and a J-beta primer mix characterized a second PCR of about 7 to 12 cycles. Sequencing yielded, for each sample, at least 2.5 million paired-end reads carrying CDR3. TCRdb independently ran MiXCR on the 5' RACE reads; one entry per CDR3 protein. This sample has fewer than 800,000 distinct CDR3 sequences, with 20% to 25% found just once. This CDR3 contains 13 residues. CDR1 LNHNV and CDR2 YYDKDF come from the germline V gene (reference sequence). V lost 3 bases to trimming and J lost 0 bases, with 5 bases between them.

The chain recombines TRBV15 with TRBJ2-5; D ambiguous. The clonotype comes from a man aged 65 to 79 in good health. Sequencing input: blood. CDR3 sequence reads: CATSRNNQETQYF. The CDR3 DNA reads TGTGCCACCAGCAGGAACAACCAAGAGACCCAGTACTTC. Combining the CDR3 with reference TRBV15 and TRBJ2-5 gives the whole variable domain DAMVIQNPRYQVTQFGKPVTLSCSQTLNHNVMYWYQQKSSQAPKLLFHYYDKDFNNEADTPDNFQSRRPNTSFCFLDIRSPGLGDTAMYLCATSRNNQETQYFGPGTRLLVL.